The 20 T cell receptor beta chains below were found in one sample sequenced in a study of T-cell memory formation after mild COVID-19. TCRdb redid the calling of the 5' RACE reads with MiXCR, one entry per CDR3 protein. Here the sample spans roughly 180,000 distinct CDR3 sequences, approximately 10% being singletons. Material for sequencing was PBMCs or a T cell subset sorted from them (not recorded which). Every receptor here comes from a man aged 18 to 35 who had mild COVID-19 (a few samples of this study predate the infection). Cell type and time point are not known.

There are many counts of this clonotype. The CDR3 DNA sequence: TGTGCCAGCTCAGTGGGACTCGCCGGAGGTGAGCAGTTCTTC. Translation gives CASSVGLAGGEQFF. This chain uses TRBV18 with TRBJ2-1; possible D gene TRBD2, 6 bases. V was trimmed by 5 bases and J by 9 bases, leaving 17 bases between them. The CDR3 runs to 14 residues. Per the germline V gene, CDR1 is KGHSH and CDR2 is LQKENI.

This clonotype was seen only a few times. V is TRBV7-3 and J is TRBJ2-2; D is possibly TRBD1 (6 bases). Germline CDR1 and CDR2: SGHTA and FQGTGA. V shed 3 bases and J shed 4 bases, with 15 bases lying between them. CDR3 size: 16 residues. CDR3 nucleotide sequence: TGTGCCAGCAGCTTGACCGGGACAACTATCACCGGGGAGCTGTTTTTT. It is translated as CASSLTGTTITGELFF.

The gene calls are TRBV11-3 and TRBJ2-2; D may be TRBD2 (5 bases). The CDR3 contains 14 residues. The germline V gene encodes CDR1 SGHNT and CDR2 YENEEA. The V end was cut by 4 bases, the J end by 4 bases, with 10 bases between. The CDR3 loop reads CASSSGGSTGELFF. The CDR3 nucleotides read TGTGCCAGCAGCTCAGGAGGCAGCACCGGGGAGCTGTTTTTT.

The rearrangement links TRBV11-2 to TRBJ1-4; 9 bases match TRBD1. The germline V gene has CDR1 SGHAT and CDR2 FQNNGV. The CDR3 runs 13 residues. J lost 13 bases, V lost 5 bases, and 8 bases had no gene match. As DNA, the CDR3 is TGTGCCAGCAGCAACTACAACAGGGGGCTACTGTTTTTT. The encoded protein is CASSNYNRGLLFF.

The V call is TRBV20-1, the J call TRBJ2-7; the match to TRBD1 covers 7 bases. This CDR3 has 13 amino acids. The trim removed 5 bases at V and 4 bases at J, leaving 8 bases unmatched. Germline-derived CDR1 and CDR2 are DFQATT and SNEGSKA (reference sequence). The CDR3 DNA reads as TGCAGTGCTTGGGGACAGTCCAAATACGAGCAGTACTTC. This codes for CSAWGQSKYEQYF.

This clonotype was recorded a few times. This chain links TRBV4-2 with TRBJ2-1; TRBD2 aligns across 16 bases. The CDR3 has 18 residues. V dropped 1 base and J dropped 8; count of bases not matched to a gene: 8. CDR1 is LGHNA and CDR2 is YNFKEQ in the germline V gene. CDR3 sequence reads: CASSQVGLAGGLIYEQFF. Written as DNA, the CDR3 is TGTGCCAGCAGCCAAGTGGGACTAGCGGGGGGGCTGATCTATGAGCAGTTCTTC.

This clonotype was found a few times. The genes are TRBV5-1 and TRBJ2-5; D may be TRBD2 (8 bases). The CDR3 is made up of 18 amino acids. Germline assignment: CDR1 SGHRS and CDR2 YFSETQ. V was cut by 4 bases and J by 1 base, with 23 bases left in between. CDR3 nucleotide sequence: TGCGCCAGCAGCCCACCCCAGGGGGGTAGCGGGGTCCAAGAGACCCAGTACTTC. Its protein product is CASSPPQGGSGVQETQYF.

The V gene is TRBV20-1, the J gene TRBJ1-1; TRBD1 matches 8 bases. This CDR3 has 15 residues. Germline assignment: CDR1 DFQATT and CDR2 SNEGSKA (reference sequence). The V segment lost 3 bases and the J segment 11 bases; nucleotides outside the gene matches: 17. The CDR3 sequence is CSARGTGTGSFMAFF. In DNA, the CDR3 is TGCAGTGCTAGGGGGACAGGTACGGGATCTTTTATGGCTTTCTTT.

This clonotype has ten or more counts. The chain recombines TRBV12-3 or TRBV12-4 with TRBJ2-5; 8 nucleotides align to TRBD2. J lost 4 bases, V lost 8 bases, and 12 bases had no gene match. The CDR3 is 15 residues long. This CDR3 reads CASSGAGGRIETQYF. The CDR3 bases are TGTGCCAGCTCCGGGGCGGGGGGCCGAATAGAGACCCAGTACTTC.

This clonotype was counted only a few times. In nucleotides, the CDR3 is TGTGCCAGCAGCCCCGGGGCTGAAAGTCGGGGCTACACCTTC. Translated: CASSPGAESRGYTF. This sequence joins TRBV7-2 and TRBJ1-2, with TRBD1 as a possible D gene (5 bases). Trimming cost V 5 bases and J 8 bases, with 18 bases left between them. This CDR3 is 14 amino acids long. The germline V gene encodes CDR1 SGHTA and CDR2 FQGNSA.

This clonotype was observed a handful of times. The chain is built from TRBV25-1 and TRBJ2-6; the match to TRBD1 covers 8 bases. With 4 bases clipped from V and 2 bases from J, the junction kept 1 base outside the gene matches. Per the germline V gene, CDR1 is MGHDK and CDR2 is SYGVNS. This CDR3 is 15 amino acids long. The CDR3 sequence: CASSVQGAGANVLTF. Here the CDR3 DNA reads TGTGCCAGCAGTGTACAGGGGGCTGGGGCCAACGTCCTGACTTTC.

The chain links TRBV9 to TRBJ2-5; D might be TRBD1 (6 bases). V was shortened by 3 bases and J by 2 bases, with 8 bases between the two germline ends. The germline gives CDR1 SGDLS, CDR2 YYNGEE. The CDR3 runs 13 residues. CDR3 sequence: CASSAGQQETQYF. The DNA for the CDR3 is TGTGCCAGCAGCGCGGGACAACAAGAGACCCAGTACTTC.

This clonotype was counted ten times or more. The V and J genes are TRBV5-1 and TRBJ2-7; D is unresolved. Germline loops: CDR1 SGHRS, CDR2 YFSETQ. The CDR3 sequence is 13 residues long. The V and J ends lost 0 bases and 7 bases respectively, with 11 bases between them. The CDR3 is CASSLGPREEQYF. DNA of the CDR3: TGCGCCAGCAGCTTGGGACCCCGAGAGGAGCAGTACTTC.

The chain uses TRBV18 and TRBJ2-6; 7 bases fit TRBD1. Unmatched junction bases numbered 0, after V lost 4 bases and J lost 0 bases. From germline, CDR1 is KGHSH and CDR2 LQKENI. The CDR3 runs to 15 residues. The CDR3 region has the DNA TGTGCCAGCTCACGGGACAGCTCTGGGGCCAACGTCCTGACTTTC. As protein: CASSRDSSGANVLTF.

V usage is TRBV5-1 and J usage is TRBJ2-5; D gene uncertain. This CDR3 is built from 12 residues. Trimming cost V 4 bases and J 5 bases, with 9 bases left between them. Germline lookup yields CDR1 SGHRS and CDR2 YFSETQ. CDR3 DNA: TGCGCCAGCAGCAGACAAGGGGAGACCCAGTACTTC. Protein sequence: CASSRQGETQYF.

This clonotype was detected only a few times. The genes are TRBV7-2 and TRBJ2-2, with 9 bases lining up with TRBD2. This CDR3 contains 15 residues. CDR1 SGHTA and CDR2 FQGNSA come from the germline V gene. V gave up 1 base and J gave up 6 bases; unmatched junction bases: 3. The CDR3 DNA reads TGTGCCAGCAGCTTAGAGGCTAGCGGGGCCGGGGAGCTGTTTTTT. Encoded protein: CASSLEASGAGELFF.

In regard to this clonotype: The germline gene is not matched at one end of the junction; a read error may be the cause. The chain uses TRBV15 and TRBJ2-7; 8 bases line up with TRBD1. Germline CDR1 is LNHNV and CDR2 is YYDKDF (reference sequence). The CDR3 is 13 residues long. The CDR3 DNA sequence: TGTGCCACCAGCAGCGACGGACAGGGCGCTCCAGCCTTC. Translation: CATSSDGQGAPAF.

This rearrangement joins TRBV10-2 to TRBJ2-2; D not certain. Looked up from germline, CDR1 is WSHSY and CDR2 is SAAADI. This CDR3 spans 14 amino acids. Trimming stripped 0 bases from V and 4 bases from J, with 6 bases between. The CDR3 is CASSESQVTGELFF. The CDR3 DNA sequence: TGCGCCAGCAGTGAGTCGCAGGTCACCGGGGAGCTGTTTTTT.

The chain couples TRBV7-6 to TRBJ2-5; a weak D match, TRBD1 (6 bases). Trimming stripped 5 bases from V and 5 bases from J, with 18 bases between. Per germline, CDR1 SGHVS and CDR2 FNYEAQ. The CDR3 sequence is 15 residues long. This CDR3 is CASSHPGVLGETQYF. The CDR3 nucleotides are TGTGCCAGCAGCCACCCAGGGGTTCTTGGGGAGACCCAGTACTTC.

This clonotype was recorded a few times. The chain combines TRBV7-2 with TRBJ2-1; D is ambiguous. Germline CDR1 is SGHTA and CDR2 is FQGNSA. There are 12 residues in the CDR3. V shed 2 bases and J shed 10 bases, with 9 bases lying between them. CDR3: CASSLIVGEQFF. CDR3 bases: TGTGCCAGCAGCTTAATAGTCGGGGAGCAGTTCTTC.